This TCR beta chain was sequenced during a study of blood T cell repertoires in COVID-19. Study-level information: The cDNA or gDNA used as material had been derived from T cells, B-cell-depleted T cells, or PBMCs.

The CDR3 contains 14 residues. The V gene's germline CDR1 is MNHEY and CDR2 SMNVEV (reference sequence). Trimming stripped 7 bases from V and 1 base from J, with 8 bases between. Under the authors' procedure: Reference gene primer amplification in the assay estimated nucleated cell counts. The protocol was immunoSEQ multiplex PCR, while the TCRdb copy is restricted to in-frame clones and leaves out a portion. V, J and clone size derive from that table, while D and trimming were established from the DNA sequence. The data show around 70,000 clones, roughly 82% seen once. This TCR came from a man between 60 and 75 years old with acute or convalescent COVID-19. Sequencing used peripheral blood. The chain links TRBV27 to TRBJ1-6; maybe TRBD1 (5 bases). The CDR3 protein is CASTGGSYNSPLHF. The CDR3 region has the DNA TGTGCCAGCACCGGGGGGTCCTATAATTCACCCCTCCACTTT.